The 20 T cell receptor beta chains listed next were all sequenced from one sample in a study of cytomegalovirus exposure and HLA in healthy donors. 13 Jbeta primers and 60 Vbeta primers were used for the PCR. Here immunoSEQ multiplex PCR was the method, and the copy in TCRdb shows in-frame clones only, minus some. The table shows about 110,000 clones, with around two thirds occurring only once. Specimen: PBMCs. The source of these receptors is a woman between 40 and 50 years old in good health and CMV-seropositive.

V gene TRBV7-9 combines with J gene TRBJ2-3, with D unclear. This CDR3 region has 16 residues. The germline gives CDR1 SEHNR, CDR2 FQNEAQ (reference sequence). Trimming stripped 5 bases from V and 1 base from J, with 16 bases between. The CDR3 loop reads CASSPKGEYRTDTQYF. The CDR3 DNA follows: TGTGCCAGCAGCCCTAAAGGAGAATACCGCACAGATACGCAGTATTTT.

The chain uses TRBV21-1 and TRBJ1-2; the D call in the table, TRBD1, was not verified against the DNA. TRBV21-1 is an annotated pseudogene. This CDR3 comprises 17 residues. For the CDR3, the DNA is TGTGCCAGCAGCAAAAGGGACAGGAGATCCAAGAGCTATGGCTACACCTTC. It translates to CASSKRDRRSKSYGYTF.

V and J are TRBV2 and TRBJ2-2; weak D call: TRBD2 (5 bases). The germline V and J ends were trimmed by 4 bases and 7 bases, with 13 bases remaining between them. The CDR3 totals 14 residues. Germline V gives CDR1 SNHLY, CDR2 FYNNEI. CDR3 sequence reads: CASSGTGSLGELFF. As DNA, the CDR3 is TGTGCCAGCAGTGGGACGGGGAGCCTCGGGGAGCTGTTTTTT.

A remark on this clone: Within the sample, other DNA sequences also encode this same CDR3. The chain is built from TRBV5-1 and TRBJ1-2; possible D gene TRBD1, 6 bases. The CDR3 length is 14 residues. Per germline, CDR1 SGHRS and CDR2 YFSETQ. Trimming stripped 0 bases from V and 2 bases from J, with 8 bases between. CDR3 loop: CASSLGTGNYGYTF. The DNA of the CDR3 is TGCGCCAGCAGCTTGGGAACAGGGAACTATGGCTACACCTTC.

The rearrangement links TRBV7-9 to TRBJ1-1, with TRBD1 identical over 8 bases. Germline CDR1 reads SEHNR; CDR2 reads FQNEAQ (reference sequence). With V trimmed by 5 bases and J by 5 bases, 10 bases remained unmatched. The CDR3 covers 15 residues. In DNA form, the CDR3 reads TGTGCCAGCAGCACCCACCGGGACAGGTTGACTGAAGCTTTCTTT. Amino acids: CASSTHRDRLTEAFF.

The chain carries TRBV7-7 and TRBJ2-2; 7 nucleotides align to TRBD1. CDR1 and CDR2 (germline): SSHAT, FNYEAQ (reference sequence). V lost 1 base, J lost 4 bases, and 0 bases stayed unmatched. CDR3 size: 14 residues. The CDR3: CASSLGTGTGELFF. The CDR3, as DNA: TGTGCCAGCAGCTTAGGGACAGGCACCGGGGAGCTGTTTTTT.

Comments on this clone: The sample has other DNA sequences that encode this CDR3 too. The V and J genes are TRBV10-3 and TRBJ1-2; TRBD1 aligns across 11 bases. After removal of 2 bases from V and 4 bases from J, the junction contained 0 bases not matched to a gene. Germline CDR1 reads ENHRY; CDR2 reads SYGVKD. There are 14 residues in the CDR3. CDR3: CAISEGTGGYGYTF. CDR3 sequence (DNA): TGTGCCATCAGTGAGGGGACAGGGGGCTATGGCTACACCTTC.

This clone is a singleton in its sample. This chain uses TRBV19 with TRBJ2-7, with unresolved D. Per the germline V gene, CDR1 is LNHDA and CDR2 is SQIVND (reference sequence). The CDR3 contains 13 residues. Trimming pared 6 bases from V and 3 bases from J, leaving 12 bases between. The DNA of the CDR3 is TGTGCCAGTAGCCTTTCCCTACGCTACGAGCAGTACTTC. It is translated as CASSLSLRYEQYF.

This clone was seen only a few times. The chain employs TRBV7-9 and TRBJ2-5, with 11 bases that match TRBD2. Germline lookup yields CDR1 SEHNR and CDR2 FQNEAQ (reference sequence). This CDR3 has 15 residues. V dropped 2 bases and J dropped 4; count of bases not matched to a gene: 3. The CDR3 DNA sequence: TGTGCCAGCAGCTTAATTAGCGGGGGGGGAGAGACCCAGTACTTC. Amino acids: CASSLISGGGETQYF.

The chain carries TRBV2 and TRBJ1-5; 7 bases line up with TRBD1. This CDR3 region has 17 residues. The germline CDR1 and CDR2 sequences are SNHLY and FYNNEI. J was trimmed by 0 bases and V by 6 bases; bases with no gene match: 11. The CDR3 protein is CASRDRRPFYSNQPQHF. The DNA of the CDR3 is TGTGCCAGCAGGGACAGGCGGCCTTTTTATAGCAATCAGCCCCAGCATTTT.

The J gene is TRBJ2-7, the V gene TRBV29-1; TRBD1 aligns across 7 bases. This CDR3 contains 14 residues. V shed 7 bases, J shed 2 bases, and the junction held 11 bases outside the gene matches. Germline CDR1 is SQVTM and CDR2 is ANQGSEA. CDR3 sequence: CSAYQTGLPYEQYF. CDR3 sequence (DNA): TGCAGCGCCTATCAGACAGGGCTCCCCTACGAGCAGTACTTC.

This chain uses TRBV12-5 with TRBJ2-2; maybe TRBD2 (6 bases). CDR1 is LGHNT and CDR2 is FRNRAP in the germline V gene. V shed 6 bases and J shed 6 bases, with 32 bases lying between them. This CDR3 has 20 residues. This chain's CDR3 is CASGWGWSTNLRGGSGELFF. The CDR3 nucleotides are TGTGCTAGTGGGTGGGGTTGGTCGACAAATCTGAGGGGAGGATCCGGGGAGCTGTTTTTT.

The V and J genes are TRBV7-9 and TRBJ2-3; D is unclear. Germline V gene lookup returns CDR1 SEHNR and CDR2 FQNEAQ (reference sequence). V lost 2 bases and J 7 bases, leaving 13 bases between the germline ends. The CDR3 runs to 14 residues. The CDR3 is CASSLPFALHTQYF. DNA for the CDR3: TGTGCCAGCAGCTTACCTTTCGCACTCCATACGCAGTATTTT.

This clone was found a few times. This chain connects TRBV2 to TRBJ1-1, with a weak D call TRBD1 (5 bases). The V gene lost 2 bases and the J gene lost 6 bases, with 13 bases spanning the gap. Germline loops: CDR1 SNHLY, CDR2 FYNNEI. The CDR3 totals 14 residues. In DNA, the CDR3 is TGTGCCAGCAGTGAACGGGCCTCGGGGGCTGAAGCTTTCTTT. Translated: CASSERASGAEAFF.

This clone was counted once. The rearrangement links TRBV7-2 to TRBJ2-7, with 8 bases aligning to TRBD1. From germline, CDR1 is SGHTA and CDR2 FQGNSA. This CDR3 has 14 amino acids. The trim removed 3 bases at V and 4 bases at J, leaving 5 bases unmatched. CDR3 nucleotide sequence: TGTGCCAGCAGCTTTGGGACAGGCCTGTACGAGCAGTACTTC. It specifies CASSFGTGLYEQYF.

The rearrangement uses TRBV6-6 and TRBJ1-1, with a possible D match to TRBD1 (5 bases). The CDR3 extends over 14 amino acids. The ends were cut back, 2 bases at V and 3 bases at J, with 10 bases in the middle. From germline, CDR1 is MNHNY and CDR2 SVGAGI (reference sequence). CDR3 nucleotides: TGTGCCAGCAGTTACCAGGGAGGGGACACTGAAGCTTTCTTT. Residues: CASSYQGGDTEAFF.

The V gene is TRBV2, the J gene TRBJ1-2, with a weak D call TRBD1 (5 bases). The V end lost 5 bases, the J end lost 7 bases, and 11 bases lay between the germline ends. The germline V gene has CDR1 SNHLY and CDR2 FYNNEI. CDR3 length: 12 residues. The CDR3 DNA follows: TGTGCCAGCAGTCCCTTGACAGTTGGCTACACCTTC. Translation gives CASSPLTVGYTF.

In the case of this clone: The sample carries other DNA sequences with the same CDR3. This chain links TRBV29-1 with TRBJ1-1; a possible D gene is TRBD1 (5 bases). Per germline, CDR1 SQVTM and CDR2 ANQGSEA. V was pared by 6 bases and J by 3 bases, with 8 bases between. The CDR3 runs 11 residues. The CDR3 DNA follows: TGCAGCGTAGCGGGGGACACTGAAGCTTTCTTT. Protein sequence: CSVAGDTEAFF.

The V and J genes are TRBV19 and TRBJ2-7; weak D call: TRBD1 (8 bases). The germline V gene has CDR1 LNHDA and CDR2 SQIVND (reference sequence). This CDR3 spans 14 amino acids. Trimming removed 5 bases from V and 3 bases from J, with 14 bases in between. CDR3 bases: TGTGCCAGTAGTGACAGGGGAGGGTACTACGAGCAGTACTTC. This encodes CASSDRGGYYEQYF.

The sample holds a few counts of this clone. The chain links TRBV29-1 to TRBJ1-2, with D possibly TRBD1 on 5 matching bases. The ends were cut back, 6 bases at V and 7 bases at J, with 15 bases in the middle. CDR3 length: 12 residues. Germline CDR1 is SQVTM and CDR2 is ANQGSEA. CDR3: CSVETTGAGYTF. CDR3 nucleotides: TGCAGCGTCGAAACCACAGGAGCTGGCTACACCTTC.